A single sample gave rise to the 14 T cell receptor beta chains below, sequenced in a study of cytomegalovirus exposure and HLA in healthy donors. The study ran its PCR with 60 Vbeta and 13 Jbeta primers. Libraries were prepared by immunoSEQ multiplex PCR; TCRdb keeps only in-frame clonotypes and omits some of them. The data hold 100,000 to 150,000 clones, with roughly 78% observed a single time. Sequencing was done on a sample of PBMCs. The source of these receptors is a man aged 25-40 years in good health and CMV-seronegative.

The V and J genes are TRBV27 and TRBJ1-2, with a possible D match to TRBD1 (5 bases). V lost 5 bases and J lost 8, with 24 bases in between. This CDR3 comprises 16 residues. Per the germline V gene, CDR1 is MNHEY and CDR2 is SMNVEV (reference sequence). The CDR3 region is CASSGGVDSSLGGYTF. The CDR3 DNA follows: TGTGCCAGCAGTGGGGGGGTCGACAGCTCCCTGGGGGGCTACACCTTC.

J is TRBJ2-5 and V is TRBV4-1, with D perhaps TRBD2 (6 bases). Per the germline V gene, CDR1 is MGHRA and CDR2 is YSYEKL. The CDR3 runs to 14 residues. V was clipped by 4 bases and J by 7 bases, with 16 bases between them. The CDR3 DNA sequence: TGCGCCAGCAGCCCCGTAGGGGACTTTGGGACCCAGTACTTC. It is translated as CASSPVGDFGTQYF.

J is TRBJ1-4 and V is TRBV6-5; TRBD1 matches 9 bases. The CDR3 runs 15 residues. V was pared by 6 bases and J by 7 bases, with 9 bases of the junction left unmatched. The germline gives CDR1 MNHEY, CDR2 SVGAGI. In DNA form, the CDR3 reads TGTGCCAGCAGCGGGGGGGACAGGGCGGTTGAAAAACTGTTTTTT. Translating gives CASSGGDRAVEKLFF.

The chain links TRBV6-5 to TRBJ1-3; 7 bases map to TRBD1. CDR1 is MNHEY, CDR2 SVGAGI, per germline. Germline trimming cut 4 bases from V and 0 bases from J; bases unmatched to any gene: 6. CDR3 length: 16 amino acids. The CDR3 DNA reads TGTGCCAGCAGTTCCCGGACAGGCGCCTCTGGAAACACCATATATTTT. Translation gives CASSSRTGASGNTIYF.

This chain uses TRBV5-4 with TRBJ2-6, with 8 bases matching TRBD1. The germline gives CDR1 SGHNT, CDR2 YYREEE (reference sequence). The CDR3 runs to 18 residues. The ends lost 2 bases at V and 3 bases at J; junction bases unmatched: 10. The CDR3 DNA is TGTGCCAGCAGCTTTGGCAGACGACAGGGGAGTGGGGCCAACGTCCTGACTTTC. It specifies CASSFGRRQGSGANVLTF.

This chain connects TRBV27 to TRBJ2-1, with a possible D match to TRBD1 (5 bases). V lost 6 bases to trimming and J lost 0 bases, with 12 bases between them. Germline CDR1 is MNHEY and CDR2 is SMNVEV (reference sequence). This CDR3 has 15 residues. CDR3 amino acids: CASRIRGNSYNEQFF. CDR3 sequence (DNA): TGTGCCAGCAGAATAAGGGGAAACTCCTACAATGAGCAGTTCTTC.

CDR3 residues: CASSYRQGSVGQYF. The CDR3 nucleotides read TGTGCCAGCAGTTACCGACAGGGCTCGGTCGGGCAGTACTTC. The chain recombines TRBV6-5 with TRBJ2-5; 7 nucleotides line up with TRBD1. Looked up from germline, CDR1 is MNHEY and CDR2 is SVGAGI. The CDR3 covers 14 residues. The trim removed 2 bases at V and 11 bases at J, leaving 11 bases unmatched.

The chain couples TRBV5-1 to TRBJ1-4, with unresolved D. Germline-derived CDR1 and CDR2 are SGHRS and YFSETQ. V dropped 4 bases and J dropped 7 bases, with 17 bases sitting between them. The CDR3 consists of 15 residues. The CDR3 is CASSQRGALPEKLFF. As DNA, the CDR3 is TGCGCCAGCAGCCAACGAGGAGCTTTGCCTGAAAAACTGTTTTTT.

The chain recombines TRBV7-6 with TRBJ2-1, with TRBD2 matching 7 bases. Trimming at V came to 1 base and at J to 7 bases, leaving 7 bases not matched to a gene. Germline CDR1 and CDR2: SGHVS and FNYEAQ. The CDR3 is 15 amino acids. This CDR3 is CASSLGYPGRNEQFF. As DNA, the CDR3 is TGTGCCAGCAGCTTAGGTTACCCCGGGAGGAATGAGCAGTTCTTC.

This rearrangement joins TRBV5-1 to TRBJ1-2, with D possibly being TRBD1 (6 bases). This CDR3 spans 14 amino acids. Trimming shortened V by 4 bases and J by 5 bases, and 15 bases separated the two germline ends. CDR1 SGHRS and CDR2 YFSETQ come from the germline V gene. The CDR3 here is CASSTAAGDYGYTF. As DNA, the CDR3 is TGCGCCAGCAGCACCGCCGCAGGGGATTATGGCTACACCTTC.

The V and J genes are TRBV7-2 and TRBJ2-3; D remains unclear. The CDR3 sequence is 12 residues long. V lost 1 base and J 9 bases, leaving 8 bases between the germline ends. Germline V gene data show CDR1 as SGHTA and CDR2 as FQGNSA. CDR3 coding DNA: TGTGCCAGCAGCTTAGGTCGAGGAACGCAGTATTTT. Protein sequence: CASSLGRGTQYF.

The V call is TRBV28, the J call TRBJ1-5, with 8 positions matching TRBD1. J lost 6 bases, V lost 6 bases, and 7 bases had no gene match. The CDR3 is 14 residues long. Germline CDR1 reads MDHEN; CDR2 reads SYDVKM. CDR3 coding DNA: TGTGCCAGCAGGGCGACAGGGGCGGCTCAGCCCCAGCATTTT. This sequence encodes CASRATGAAQPQHF.

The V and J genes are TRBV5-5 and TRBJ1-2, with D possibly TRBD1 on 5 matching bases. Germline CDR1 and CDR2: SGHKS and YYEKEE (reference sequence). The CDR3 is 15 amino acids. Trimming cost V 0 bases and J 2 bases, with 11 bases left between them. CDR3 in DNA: TGTGCCAGCAGCTTGGGTGACAGCGTAAACTATGGCTACACCTTC. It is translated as CASSLGDSVNYGYTF.

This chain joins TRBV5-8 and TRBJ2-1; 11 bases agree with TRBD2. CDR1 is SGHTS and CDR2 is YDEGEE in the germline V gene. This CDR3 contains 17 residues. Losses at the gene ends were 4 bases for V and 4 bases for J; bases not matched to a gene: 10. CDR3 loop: CASSSPGTSGVYNEQFF. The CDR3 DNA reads TGTGCCAGCAGCAGCCCCGGGACTAGCGGAGTTTACAATGAGCAGTTCTTC.